This TCR beta chain was observed in a study of cytomegalovirus exposure and HLA in healthy donors. Study background: The same platform used for the 500 to 850 first-cohort repertoires was also used for the 100 to 150 validation repertoires, as a later analysis reported. Points from the study as a whole: Published work reported that the classifier diagnosed cytomegalovirus status with high specificity and sensitivity. The study put 160 or so TCR beta chains on its list as cytomegalovirus-associated.

The CDR3 extends over 14 amino acids. The V and J ends lost 5 bases and 7 bases respectively, with 18 bases between them. Germline lookup yields CDR1 SEHNR and CDR2 FQNEAQ (reference sequence). With respect to this clone: Its antigen remains unknown.

Clones were sequenced by immunoSEQ multiplex PCR, and TCRdb holds only the in-frame ones, with some missing. The sample has 220,000 or so clones; about nine tenths are singletons. The donors were members of the validation cohort, which comprised roughly 120 subjects and was separate from the first cohort of 666 subjects. Sequencing was carried out using PBMCs. This sequence originates from a woman aged 18-29 years in good health and CMV-seropositive. V is TRBV7-9 and J is TRBJ2-7, with D possibly TRBD1 on 6 matching bases. The CDR3 DNA reads TGTGCCAGCAGCGGATGGACAGCCCCGGGGGAGCAGTACTTC. This translates into CASSGWTAPGEQYF.